This T cell receptor (beta chain) derives from a study of blood T cell repertoires in COVID-19. Turning to the study itself: COVID-19 samples from acute and convalescent phases originated in the United States, Italy and Spain.

Per the germline V gene, CDR1 is MNHEY and CDR2 is SVGEGT. Trimming removed 5 bases from V and 4 bases from J, with 18 bases in between. The CDR3 loop spans 15 amino acids. Original handling: Scientists estimated how many nucleated cells there were by amplifying reference gene primers. Data came from immunoSEQ multiplex PCR; TCRdb stores just in-frame clones and leaves some out. V and J calls and clone size come straight from that table; D and trimming were deduced from the DNA. Here the sample spans more than 70,000 clones, roughly 80% being singletons. This chain links TRBV6-2 or TRBV6-3 with TRBJ2-7, with a weak D call TRBD2 (5 bases). Sequencing was done on a sample of peripheral blood. The TCR was taken from a human donor in a cohort sampled during active COVID-19. The CDR3 here is CASSTAGRVGYEQYF. For the CDR3, the DNA is TGTGCCAGCAGTACCGCTGGGAGAGTGGGATACGAGCAGTACTTC.